This T cell receptor beta chain was retrieved from a study of CD8+CD57+ T cells in acquired aplastic anemia. About the research overall: Yields of DNA that came from sorted CD4+ and CD8+ cells averaged roughly 3 ug. Healthy donor CD4+ samples were sequenced to a depth that averaged approximately 10 million reads.

The CDR3 contains 14 residues. Germline-derived CDR1 and CDR2 are SNHLY and FYNNEI. TCR beta VDJ and CDR3 profiling used genomic DNA as template. TCRdb used MiXCR to reprocess the reads, holding one entry per CDR3 protein. The table shows fewer than 250,000 distinct CDR3 sequences, with about half occurring only once. The table lists this clonotype with a few counts. The target antigen is unknown. One junction end disagrees with the germline gene, perhaps due to a read error. The study, taken as a whole, reports: With respect to CD8+ Simpson's diversity, patients and controls did not differ significantly.

The material sequenced was sorted CD4+, CD8+, or CD8+CD57+ T cells (not recorded which) from PBMCs. The chain joins TRBV2 to TRBJ1-6, with TRBD1 matching 7 bases. This clonotype originated in a human donor in good health, serving as a control. Written as DNA, the CDR3 is TGTGCCAGCAGCGAAGACAGGGATAATTCACCCCTCCACTTT. Translation gives CASSEDRDNSPLHF.